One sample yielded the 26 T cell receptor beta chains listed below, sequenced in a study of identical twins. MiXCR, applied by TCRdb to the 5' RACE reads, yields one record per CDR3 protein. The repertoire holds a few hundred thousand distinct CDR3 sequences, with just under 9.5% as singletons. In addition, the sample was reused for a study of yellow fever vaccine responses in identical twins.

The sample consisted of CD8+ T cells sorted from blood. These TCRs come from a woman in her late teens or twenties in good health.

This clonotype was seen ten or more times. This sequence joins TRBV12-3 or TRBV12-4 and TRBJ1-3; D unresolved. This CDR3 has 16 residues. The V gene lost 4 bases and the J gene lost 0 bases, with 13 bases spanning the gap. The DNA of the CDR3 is TGTGCCAGCAGTTCAGTGATTCTAGACTCTGGAAACACCATATATTTT. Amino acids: CASSSVILDSGNTIYF.

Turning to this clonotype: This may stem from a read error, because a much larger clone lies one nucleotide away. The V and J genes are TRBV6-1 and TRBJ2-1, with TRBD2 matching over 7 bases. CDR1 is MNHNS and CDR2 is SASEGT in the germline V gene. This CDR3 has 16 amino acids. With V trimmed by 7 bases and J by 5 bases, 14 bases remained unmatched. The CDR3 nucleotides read TGTGCCAGCACCTGCCTCGGAGCGGGGAAAGACAATGAGCAGTTCTTC. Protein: CASTCLGAGKDNEQFF.

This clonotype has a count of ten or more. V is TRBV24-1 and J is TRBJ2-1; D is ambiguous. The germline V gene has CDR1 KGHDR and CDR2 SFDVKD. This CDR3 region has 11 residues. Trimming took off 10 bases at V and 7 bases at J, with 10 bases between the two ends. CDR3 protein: CATTFGNEQFF. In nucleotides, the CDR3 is TGTGCCACTACTTTCGGGAATGAGCAGTTCTTC.

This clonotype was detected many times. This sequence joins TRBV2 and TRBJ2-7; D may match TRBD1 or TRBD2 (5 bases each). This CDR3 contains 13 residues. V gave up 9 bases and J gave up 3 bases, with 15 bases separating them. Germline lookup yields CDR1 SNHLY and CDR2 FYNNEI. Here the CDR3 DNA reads TGTGCCAGATGGGGGTATTGGAACTACGAGCAGTACTTC. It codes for CARWGYWNYEQYF.

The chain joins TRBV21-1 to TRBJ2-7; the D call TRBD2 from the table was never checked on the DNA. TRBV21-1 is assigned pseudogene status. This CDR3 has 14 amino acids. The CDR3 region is CASSKGVGGDEQYF. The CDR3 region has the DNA TGTGCCAGCAGCAAAGGGGTGGGCGGGGACGAGCAGTACTTC.

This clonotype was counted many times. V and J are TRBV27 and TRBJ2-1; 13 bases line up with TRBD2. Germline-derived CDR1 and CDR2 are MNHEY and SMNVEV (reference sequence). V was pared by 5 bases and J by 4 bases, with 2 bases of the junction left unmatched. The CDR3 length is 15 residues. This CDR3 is CASSETSGGYNEQFF. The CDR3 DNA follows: TGTGCCAGCAGTGAGACTAGCGGGGGGTACAATGAGCAGTTCTTC.

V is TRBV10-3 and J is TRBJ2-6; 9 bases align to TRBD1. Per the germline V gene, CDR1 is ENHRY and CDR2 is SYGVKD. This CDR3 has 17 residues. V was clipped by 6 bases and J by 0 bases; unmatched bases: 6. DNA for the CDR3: TGTGCCATCAGAGACCTGGACAGGGGCTCTGGGGCCAACGTCCTGACTTTC. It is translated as CAIRDLDRGSGANVLTF.

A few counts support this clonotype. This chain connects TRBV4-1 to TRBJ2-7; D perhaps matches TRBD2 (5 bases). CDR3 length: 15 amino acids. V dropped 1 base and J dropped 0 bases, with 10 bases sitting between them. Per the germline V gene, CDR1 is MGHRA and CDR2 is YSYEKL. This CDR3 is CASSQGGPPSYEQYF. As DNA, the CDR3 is TGCGCCAGCAGCCAAGGAGGGCCCCCCTCCTACGAGCAGTACTTC.

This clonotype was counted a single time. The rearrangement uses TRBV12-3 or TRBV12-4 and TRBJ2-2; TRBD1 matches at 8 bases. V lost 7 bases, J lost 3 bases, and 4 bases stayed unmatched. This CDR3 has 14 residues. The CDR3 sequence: CASNPTGDTGELFF. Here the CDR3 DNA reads TGTGCCAGCAACCCGACAGGGGACACCGGGGAGCTGTTTTTT.

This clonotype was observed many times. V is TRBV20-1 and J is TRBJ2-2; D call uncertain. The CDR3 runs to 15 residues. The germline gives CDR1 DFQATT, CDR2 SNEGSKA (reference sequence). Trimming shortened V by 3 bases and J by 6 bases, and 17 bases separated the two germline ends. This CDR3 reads CSASVSAAESGELFF. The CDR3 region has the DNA TGCAGTGCTAGTGTCTCAGCAGCAGAATCCGGGGAGCTGTTTTTT.

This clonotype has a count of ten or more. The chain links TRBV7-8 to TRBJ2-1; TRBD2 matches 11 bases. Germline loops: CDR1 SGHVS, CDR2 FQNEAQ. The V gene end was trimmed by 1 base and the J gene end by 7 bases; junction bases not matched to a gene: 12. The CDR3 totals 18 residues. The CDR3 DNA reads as TGTGCCAGCAGCTTAGAGGTCAGACTAGCGGGGTATTTGAATGAGCAGTTCTTC. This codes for CASSLEVRLAGYLNEQFF.

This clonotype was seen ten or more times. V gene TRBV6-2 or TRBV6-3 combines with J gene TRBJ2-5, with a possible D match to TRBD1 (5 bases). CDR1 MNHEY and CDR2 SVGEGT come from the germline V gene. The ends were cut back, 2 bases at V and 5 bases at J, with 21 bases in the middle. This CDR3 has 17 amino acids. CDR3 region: CASSYTLTKIGAETQYF. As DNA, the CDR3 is TGTGCCAGCAGTTACACACTGACGAAGATTGGGGCGGAGACCCAGTACTTC.

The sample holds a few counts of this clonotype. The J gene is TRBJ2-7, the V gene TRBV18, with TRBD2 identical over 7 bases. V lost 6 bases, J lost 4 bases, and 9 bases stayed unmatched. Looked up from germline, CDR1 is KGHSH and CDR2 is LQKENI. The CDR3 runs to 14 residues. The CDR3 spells CASSGDYPEYEQYF. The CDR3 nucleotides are TGTGCCAGCTCGGGGGACTACCCGGAGTACGAGCAGTACTTC.

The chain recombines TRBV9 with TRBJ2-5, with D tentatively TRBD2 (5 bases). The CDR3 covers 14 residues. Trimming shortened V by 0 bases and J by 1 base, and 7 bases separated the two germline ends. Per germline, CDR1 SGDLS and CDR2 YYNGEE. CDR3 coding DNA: TGTGCCAGCAGCGTAGGGGAGACCCAAGAGACCCAGTACTTC. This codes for CASSVGETQETQYF. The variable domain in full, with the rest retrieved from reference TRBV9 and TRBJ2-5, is DSGVTQTPKHLITATGQRVTLRCSPRSGDLSVYWYQQSLDQGLQFLIQYYNGEERAKGNILERFSAQQFPDLHSELNLSSLELGDSALYFCASSVGETQETQYFGPGTRLLVL.

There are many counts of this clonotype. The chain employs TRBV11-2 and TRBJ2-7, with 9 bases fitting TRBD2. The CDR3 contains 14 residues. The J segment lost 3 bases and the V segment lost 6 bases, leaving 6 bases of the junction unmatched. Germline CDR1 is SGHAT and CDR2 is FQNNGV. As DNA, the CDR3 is TGTGCCAGCAGGCGGTTAGCGGGAGTCTACGAGCAGTACTTC. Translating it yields CASRRLAGVYEQYF.

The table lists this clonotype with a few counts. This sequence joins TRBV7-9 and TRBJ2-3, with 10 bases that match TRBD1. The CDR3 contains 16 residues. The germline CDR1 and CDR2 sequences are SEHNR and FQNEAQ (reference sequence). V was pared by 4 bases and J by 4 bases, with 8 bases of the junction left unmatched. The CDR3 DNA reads TGTGCCAGCAGCTGGACAGGGGGAGAAGGGGCAGATACGCAGTATTTT. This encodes CASSWTGGEGADTQYF.

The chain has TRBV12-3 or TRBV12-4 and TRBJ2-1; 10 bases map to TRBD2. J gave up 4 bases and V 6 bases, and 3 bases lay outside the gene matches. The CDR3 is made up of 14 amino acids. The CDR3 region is CASRYSGGYNEQFF. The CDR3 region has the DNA TGTGCCAGCAGGTATAGCGGGGGGTACAATGAGCAGTTCTTC.

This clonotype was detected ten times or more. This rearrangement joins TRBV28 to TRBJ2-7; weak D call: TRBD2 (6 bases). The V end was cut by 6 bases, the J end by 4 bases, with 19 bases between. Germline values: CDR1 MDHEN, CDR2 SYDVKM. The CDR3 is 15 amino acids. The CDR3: CASSDPGTYGYEQYF. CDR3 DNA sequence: TGTGCCAGCAGCGACCCCGGGACTTATGGATACGAGCAGTACTTC.

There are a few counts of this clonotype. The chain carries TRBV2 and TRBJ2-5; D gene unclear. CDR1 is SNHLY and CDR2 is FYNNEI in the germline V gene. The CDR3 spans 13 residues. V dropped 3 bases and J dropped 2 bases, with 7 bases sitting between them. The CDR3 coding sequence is TGTGCCAGCAGTGACACAGTTCAAGAGACCCAGTACTTC. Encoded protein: CASSDTVQETQYF.

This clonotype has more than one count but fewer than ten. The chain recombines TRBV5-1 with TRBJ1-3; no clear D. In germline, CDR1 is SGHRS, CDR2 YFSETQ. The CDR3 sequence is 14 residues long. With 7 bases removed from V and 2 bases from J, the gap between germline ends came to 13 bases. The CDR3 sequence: CASAGSAPGNTIYF. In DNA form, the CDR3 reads TGCGCCAGCGCTGGATCGGCGCCTGGAAACACCATATATTTT.

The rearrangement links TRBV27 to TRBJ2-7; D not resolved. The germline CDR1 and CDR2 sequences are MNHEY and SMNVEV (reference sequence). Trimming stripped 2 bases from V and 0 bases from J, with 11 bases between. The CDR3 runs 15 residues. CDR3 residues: CASSLVQKISYEQYF. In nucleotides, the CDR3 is TGTGCCAGCAGTTTAGTACAAAAGATCTCCTACGAGCAGTACTTC.

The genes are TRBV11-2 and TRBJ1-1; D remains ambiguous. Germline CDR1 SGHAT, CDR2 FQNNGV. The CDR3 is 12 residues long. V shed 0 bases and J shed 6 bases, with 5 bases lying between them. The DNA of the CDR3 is TGTGCCAGCAGCTTAGAAATCGCTGAAGCTTTCTTT. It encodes CASSLEIAEAFF.

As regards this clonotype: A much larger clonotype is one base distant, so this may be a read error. The CDR3 protein is CTSSQVESYEQYF. DNA of the CDR3: TGCACCAGCAGCCAAGTGGAGAGCTACGAGCAGTACTTC. This chain connects TRBV4-1 to TRBJ2-7; the D is unclear. The germline CDR1 and CDR2 sequences are MGHRA and YSYEKL. The CDR3 runs 13 residues.

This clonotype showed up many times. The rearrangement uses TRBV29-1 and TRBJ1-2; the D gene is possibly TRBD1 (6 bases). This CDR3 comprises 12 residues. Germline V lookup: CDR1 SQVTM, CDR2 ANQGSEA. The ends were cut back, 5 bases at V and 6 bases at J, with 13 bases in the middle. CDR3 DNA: TGCAGCGTTCCAGGGGAATTTAATGGCTACACCTTC. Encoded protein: CSVPGEFNGYTF.

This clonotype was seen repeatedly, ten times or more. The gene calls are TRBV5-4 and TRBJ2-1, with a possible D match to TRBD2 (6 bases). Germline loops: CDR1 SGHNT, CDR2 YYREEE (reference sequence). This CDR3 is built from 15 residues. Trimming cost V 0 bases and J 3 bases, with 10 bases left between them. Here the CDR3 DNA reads TGTGCCAGCAGCTTGGGGGACTTCATCTACAATGAGCAGTTCTTC. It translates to CASSLGDFIYNEQFF.

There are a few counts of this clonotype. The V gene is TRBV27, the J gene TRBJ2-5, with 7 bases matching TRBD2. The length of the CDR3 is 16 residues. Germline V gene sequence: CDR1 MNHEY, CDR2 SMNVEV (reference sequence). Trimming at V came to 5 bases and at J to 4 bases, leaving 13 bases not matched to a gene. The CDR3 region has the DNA TGTGCCAGCAGTCCCGACTGGCGGGGGAAGCGAGAGACCCAGTACTTC. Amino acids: CASSPDWRGKRETQYF.